The source of this TCR beta chain is a study of cytomegalovirus exposure and HLA in healthy donors. Study-level background: When fewer than 400 donors were genotyped, about 81% of them were found to fall in the Caucasian-associated ancestry cluster.

PCR employed 60 Vbeta and 13 Jbeta primers. The assay was immunoSEQ multiplex PCR, and TCRdb's table has in-frame clones only and misses some. The sample lists about 160,000 clones, 65% to 85% occurring once. Trimming stripped 6 bases from V and 6 bases from J, with 12 bases between. The CDR3 has 12 amino acids. Germline CDR1 is KGHSH and CDR2 is LQKENI. Sequencing input: PBMCs. The sequence came from a man aged 40-49 years in good health and CMV-seropositive. The chain joins TRBV18 to TRBJ2-7; TRBD1 might be the D (6 bases). The CDR3: CASSREQGEQYF. As DNA, the CDR3 is TGTGCCAGCTCTAGAGAACAGGGCGAGCAGTACTTC.